This note documents a single TCR beta chain sequence. The assay was immunoSEQ multiplex PCR, and TCRdb's table has in-frame clones only and misses some. The sample includes roughly 82,000 clones, 85% to 95% seen only once; the top ten take approximately 0.27%. This sample was taken from a study of technical replicates of blood from a few donors. The TCR originated in a human donor in good health. Sequencing was carried out using T cells isolated from PBMCs.

CDR3 sequence reads: CASLRSREARGWETQYF. The CDR3 DNA sequence: TGTGCCAGCCTACGAAGCCGGGAGGCCAGAGGCTGGGAGACCCAGTACTTC. The chain couples TRBV2 to TRBJ2-5, with 7 nucleotides matching TRBD2. Germline trimming cut 8 bases from V and 5 bases from J; bases unmatched to any gene: 20. This CDR3 is 17 amino acids long. CDR1 is SNHLY and CDR2 is FYNNEI in the germline V gene.